One TCR beta chain is described in this entry. What it recognizes is unknown. This entry belongs to a study of graft-versus-host responses after intestinal transplantation. In the study overall: Every recipient had anti-thymocyte globulin induction and three to four years of tacrolimus plus steroids. Regarding the study as a whole: Allograft graft-versus-host to host-versus-graft clonal ratios ran high in patients with graft-donor T cell macrochimerism. Ileal or blood samples showed some GvH clones first, and such clones were also found in recipient marrow.

The trim removed 0 bases at V and 6 bases at J, leaving 5 bases unmatched. CDR3 length: 16 residues. Per germline, CDR1 LNHNV and CDR2 YYDKDF (reference sequence). The repertoire was sequenced with immunoSEQ multiplex PCR; TCRdb's copy has only in-frame clones and lacks some. The sample holds tens of thousands of clones, approximately 94% seen once. The sequence was collected from a human patient who received an intestinal transplant, so some T cells may come from the graft donor. This chain links TRBV15 with TRBJ2-1; 10 nucleotides align to TRBD2. The sequencing used PBMCs, collected approximately 360 days after intestinal transplant. The CDR3 nucleotides read TGTGCCACCAGCAGAGATCTCGGACTAGCGGCCAATGAGCAGTTCTTC. Its translation is CATSRDLGLAANEQFF. Drawing the rest from reference TRBV15 and TRBJ2-1, the complete variable domain is DAMVIQNPRYQVTQFGKPVTLSCSQTLNHNVMYWYQQKSSQAPKLLFHYYDKDFNNEADTPDNFQSRRPNTSFCFLDIRSPGLGDTAMYLCATSRDLGLAANEQFFGPGTRLTVL.